This TCR beta chain was captured in a study of response to subunit inactivated influenza vaccine. This clonotype was detected a few times. Its target is not known. TCRdb analysed the RT-PCR reads with MiXCR anew, one entry per CDR3 protein. The sample consists of under 500,000 distinct CDR3 sequences, around 9.9% of them appearing once. General study findings and limits: A suggestion made by the authors is that each seasonal influenza vaccination recruits few new T cells.

Sequencing was performed on PBMCs from blood, taken 45 days after vaccination. The source of this sequence is a middle-aged man who received an inactivated influenza vaccine.

In DNA form, the CDR3 reads TGCGCCAGCAGCTTGGTCCCTAGCGGAGGCACAGATACGCAGTATTTT. It encodes CASSLVPSGGTDTQYF. V gene TRBV5-1 combines with J gene TRBJ2-3; TRBD2 agrees at 7 bases. Germline loops: CDR1 SGHRS, CDR2 YFSETQ. Trimming cost V 0 bases and J 1 base; bases outside gene matches: 5. The CDR3 is 16 residues long. Combining the CDR3 with reference TRBV5-1 and TRBJ2-3 gives the whole variable domain KAGVTQTPRYLIKTRGQQVTLSCSPISGHRSVSWYQQTPGQGLQFLFEYFSETQRNKGNFPGRFSGRQFSNSRSEMNVSTLELGDSALYLCASSLVPSGGTDTQYFGPGTRLTVL.